The entry below gives a single T cell receptor (beta chain) sequence along with its context. What it recognizes is unknown. The sample is drawn from a study of cytomegalovirus exposure and HLA in healthy donors. Study-wide results and caveats: A link between a missense DCLRE1C variant and TCR beta V- and J-gene trimming emerged from a later analysis.

The donors were healthy bone marrow donors. Germline assignment: CDR1 MGHRA and CDR2 YSYEKL. The CDR3 contains 14 residues. V was trimmed by 0 bases and J by 4 bases, leaving 9 bases between them. Amplification used 60 Vbeta primers and 13 Jbeta primers. Assay used: immunoSEQ multiplex PCR; TCRdb lists only in-frame clones, some missing. The sample has some 190,000 clones, 80% seen once; the top ten hold about 1.3%. The chain joins TRBV4-1 to TRBJ1-2, with D unresolved. The origin of this receptor is a girl aged 10-17 years in good health and CMV-seropositive. Sequenced material: PBMCs. In DNA, the CDR3 is TGCGCCAGCAGCCAAGATCGAGAAATCTATGGCTACACCTTC. The encoded protein is CASSQDREIYGYTF.